This TCR beta chain was observed in a study of blood T cell repertoires in COVID-19. Study information: Samples of COVID-19 (acute and convalescent) were obtained from the United States, Italy and Spain.

Germline CDR1 MNHEY, CDR2 SMNVEV (reference sequence). V was trimmed by 3 bases and J by 3 bases, leaving 8 bases between them. The CDR3 runs to 13 residues. Measured with immunoSEQ multiplex PCR; TCRdb has only the in-frame clones, and not every one. The data hold about 250,000 clones, with around 82% observed a single time. The specimen was peripheral blood. This TCR was sampled from a man aged 35-49 years with active or convalescent COVID-19. The chain is built from TRBV27 and TRBJ1-1; D might be TRBD1 (6 bases). The CDR3, as DNA: TGTGCCAGCAGTTTTGAGGGGGACACTGAAGCTTTCTTT. This translates into CASSFEGDTEAFF.